What follows are 4 T cell receptor beta chains derived from one specimen sequenced in a study of blood T cells in healthy people across ages. A second PCR of roughly 7 to 11 cycles used a sample-barcoded 5' primer and a J-beta primer mix. TCRdb itself ran the 5' RACE reads through MiXCR, one entry per CDR3 protein. The sample records some 700,000 distinct CDR3 sequences, roughly 44% being singletons. The source material was blood. These receptors all come from a woman aged 55-70 years in good health.

The chain couples TRBV6-1 to TRBJ1-5; D is ambiguous. V lost 0 bases, J lost 3 bases, and 12 bases lay in between. Per the germline V gene, CDR1 is MNHNS and CDR2 is SASEGT. The CDR3 is 16 residues long. CDR3 protein: CASSEAASGINQPQHF. Written as DNA, the CDR3 is TGTGCCAGCAGTGAAGCGGCGTCCGGAATCAATCAGCCCCAGCATTTT.

The chain has TRBV6-6 and TRBJ2-1; 7 nucleotides align to TRBD2. The DNA end is more similar to TRBJ2-7, so the J call may be wrong. The CDR3 covers 17 residues. From germline, CDR1 is MNHNY and CDR2 SVGAGI (reference sequence). The CDR3 region has the DNA TGTGCCAGCAGGACTACTAGCGAGATAAGCTCCTACAATGAGCAGTACTTC. This codes for CASRTTSEISSYNEQYF.

This clonotype was recorded a few times. The chain combines TRBV27 with TRBJ2-5, with D possibly being TRBD1 (5 bases). The J call may be mistaken, given a closer DNA end match to TRBJ2-7. Germline V gene sequence: CDR1 MNHEY, CDR2 SMNVEV (reference sequence). The CDR3 runs to 13 residues. CDR3 nucleotide sequence: TGTGCCAGCAGTGGCAGGGAAACGGACGAGCAGTACTTC. Amino acid sequence: CASSGRETDEQYF.

The sample holds many counts of this clonotype. At one boundary the junction diverges from the germline segment, which might be a read error. V gene TRBV7-2 combines with J gene TRBJ2-1, with 7 bases lining up with TRBD2. There are 15 residues in the CDR3. Germline V CDR1 and CDR2: SGHTA, FQGNSA. This CDR3 is CASSLGGGSYNEQFF. DNA of the CDR3: TGCGCCAGCAGCTTGGGCGGGGGCTCCTACAATGAGCAGTTCTTC. The whole variable domain, remainder taken from reference TRBV7-2 and TRBJ2-1, is GAGVSQSPSNKVTEKGKDVELRCDPISGHTALYWYRQSLGQGLEFLIYFQGNSAPDKSGLPSDRFSAERTGGSVSTLTIQRTQQEDSAVYLCASSLGGGSYNEQFFGPGTRLTVL.